This T cell receptor beta chain was captured by sequencing in a study of blood T cell repertoires in COVID-19 (dated by TCRdb to about 2020). For the wider study: Samples covering the acute and convalescent phases of COVID-19 were provided by collaborators in the United States, Italy and Spain. The prospective study material was composed of cDNA or gDNA derived from T cells, B-cell-depleted T cells, or PBMCs. Subjects who had been exposed to COVID-19, were actively infected with it, or had recovered from it provided the deeply sampled blood TCRbeta repertoires that made up the dataset. A freely available public database, intended as a resource for researchers studying the immune response to SARS-CoV-2, is where the repertoires were released. Samples came from the ongoing ImmuneRACE study (first 160 participants) plus 1,254 subjects from 6 global collaborators. Sample metadata almost always included a de-identified subject ID, COVID-19 status, age in years and sex. Where HLA class I and class II types were available, the types were taken from metadata supplied by the sample provider, not from assay-based typing.

TCRbeta CDR3 regions were amplified from genomic DNA using the immunoSEQ Assay, a bias-controlled multiplex PCR. Concerning the study's data processing: Within the assay, amplification of reference gene primers was used to estimate how many nucleated cells each sample contained. To quantify the absolute abundance of each unique TCRbeta CDR3 rearrangement, sequence reads were collapsed and filtered. For each sample, productive Simpson clonality was calculated as the square root of Simpson's diversity index across productive rearrangements. TCRdb provides this immuneACCESS table in a form limited to in-frame rearrangements. Some clones are lacking; in checked studies, under half of them reflect an unresolved V gene, and why the rest are absent is not known. V and J calls and clone size come straight from that table; D and trimming were deduced from the DNA. The sample table records about 500,000 clones; roughly nine tenths of these occur just once. About 0.91% of the sample is taken by the ten largest.

Remarks on this clone: What antigen it recognizes has not been identified. Base quality data are lacking; no much larger clone is found one base away.

In Seattle, one collaborating source enrolled patients while the infection was active and tracked those patients longitudinally over the course of disease. Each collaborating institution followed its own protocols to collect whole blood in K2EDTA tubes. For TCRbeta analysis, collaborators shipped samples as frozen whole blood, isolated PBMCs, or DNA extracted from either of those sample types. Study-level results and caveats: Clinical and demographic metadata were provided uncurated, with the amount varying by source and participant.

Reading the germline V gene (reference sequence) gives CDR1 SGHKS and CDR2 YYEKEE. Taken from cysteine to phenylalanine, the CDR3 has 12 residues. The kept DNA is CDR3 alone, 36 bases in frame from the first base. V and J lose 6 bases and 6 bases, and a span of 11 bases separates them. The source of this sequence is a man between 18 and 29 years old with COVID-19, enrolled during active disease. The sample consisted of peripheral blood. Recombination linked TRBV5-5 to TRBJ2-3; too little of a D gene remains to name it. The CDR3 corresponds to CASTFDRDTQYF. The bases are TGTGCCAGCACCTTTGATCGGGATACGCAGTATTTT. Reference TRBV5-5 and TRBJ2-3 genes cover what lies past the CDR3, so the full variable domain is DAGVTQSPTHLIKTRGQQVTLRCSPISGHKSVSWYQQVLGQGPQFIFQYYEKEERGRGNFPDRFSARQFPNYSSELNVNALLLGDSALYLCASTFDRDTQYFGPGTRLTVL.